Below, one TCR beta chain is given with its context. Germline V lookup: CDR1 SGHAT, CDR2 FQNNGV. This CDR3 is 16 amino acids long. With V trimmed by 2 bases and J by 4 bases, 8 bases remained unmatched. The sample originates from a study of Ad26.COV2.S vaccination and SARS-CoV-2 variants. Sequencing used immunoSEQ multiplex PCR; TCRdb keeps in-frame clones, though not all of them. The data hold 430,000 or so clones, with more than 80% observed a single time. The treatment was: roughly 19 received Ad26.COV2.S at low or high dose, single or two shots; several received placebo; per-sample allocation not given. The study sampled participants on day 63 after the first vaccine or placebo injection.

This rearrangement joins TRBV11-2 to TRBJ2-7, with 10 bases fitting TRBD2. The sequence derives from a person aged 18-60 years who received the Ad26.COV2.S COVID-19 vaccine or a placebo. The sequencing used peripheral blood, collected in a trial of Ad26.COV2.S vaccine versus placebo. CDR3 bases: TGTGCCAGCAGCTTATTAGGTGGTAGCGGGAGGTACGAGCAGTACTTC. It encodes CASSLLGGSGRYEQYF.